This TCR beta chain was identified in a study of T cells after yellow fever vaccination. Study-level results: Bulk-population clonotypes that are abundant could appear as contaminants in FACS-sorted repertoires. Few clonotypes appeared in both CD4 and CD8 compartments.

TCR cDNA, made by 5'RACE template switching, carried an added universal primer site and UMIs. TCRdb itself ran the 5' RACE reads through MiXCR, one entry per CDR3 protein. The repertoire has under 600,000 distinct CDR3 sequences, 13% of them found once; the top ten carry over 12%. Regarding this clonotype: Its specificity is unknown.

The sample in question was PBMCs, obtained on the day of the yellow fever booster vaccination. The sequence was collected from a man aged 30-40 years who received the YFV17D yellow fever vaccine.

The CDR3 reads CASSPKGGFFYNEQFF. CDR3 nucleotide sequence: TGTGCCAGCAGTCCAAAGGGGGGGTTCTTTTACAATGAGCAGTTCTTC. The J gene is TRBJ2-1, the V gene TRBV6-1, with a weak D call TRBD2 (7 bases). This CDR3 is built from 16 residues. In germline, CDR1 is MNHNS, CDR2 SASEGT. Trimming cost V 5 bases and J 4 bases, with 18 bases left between them.